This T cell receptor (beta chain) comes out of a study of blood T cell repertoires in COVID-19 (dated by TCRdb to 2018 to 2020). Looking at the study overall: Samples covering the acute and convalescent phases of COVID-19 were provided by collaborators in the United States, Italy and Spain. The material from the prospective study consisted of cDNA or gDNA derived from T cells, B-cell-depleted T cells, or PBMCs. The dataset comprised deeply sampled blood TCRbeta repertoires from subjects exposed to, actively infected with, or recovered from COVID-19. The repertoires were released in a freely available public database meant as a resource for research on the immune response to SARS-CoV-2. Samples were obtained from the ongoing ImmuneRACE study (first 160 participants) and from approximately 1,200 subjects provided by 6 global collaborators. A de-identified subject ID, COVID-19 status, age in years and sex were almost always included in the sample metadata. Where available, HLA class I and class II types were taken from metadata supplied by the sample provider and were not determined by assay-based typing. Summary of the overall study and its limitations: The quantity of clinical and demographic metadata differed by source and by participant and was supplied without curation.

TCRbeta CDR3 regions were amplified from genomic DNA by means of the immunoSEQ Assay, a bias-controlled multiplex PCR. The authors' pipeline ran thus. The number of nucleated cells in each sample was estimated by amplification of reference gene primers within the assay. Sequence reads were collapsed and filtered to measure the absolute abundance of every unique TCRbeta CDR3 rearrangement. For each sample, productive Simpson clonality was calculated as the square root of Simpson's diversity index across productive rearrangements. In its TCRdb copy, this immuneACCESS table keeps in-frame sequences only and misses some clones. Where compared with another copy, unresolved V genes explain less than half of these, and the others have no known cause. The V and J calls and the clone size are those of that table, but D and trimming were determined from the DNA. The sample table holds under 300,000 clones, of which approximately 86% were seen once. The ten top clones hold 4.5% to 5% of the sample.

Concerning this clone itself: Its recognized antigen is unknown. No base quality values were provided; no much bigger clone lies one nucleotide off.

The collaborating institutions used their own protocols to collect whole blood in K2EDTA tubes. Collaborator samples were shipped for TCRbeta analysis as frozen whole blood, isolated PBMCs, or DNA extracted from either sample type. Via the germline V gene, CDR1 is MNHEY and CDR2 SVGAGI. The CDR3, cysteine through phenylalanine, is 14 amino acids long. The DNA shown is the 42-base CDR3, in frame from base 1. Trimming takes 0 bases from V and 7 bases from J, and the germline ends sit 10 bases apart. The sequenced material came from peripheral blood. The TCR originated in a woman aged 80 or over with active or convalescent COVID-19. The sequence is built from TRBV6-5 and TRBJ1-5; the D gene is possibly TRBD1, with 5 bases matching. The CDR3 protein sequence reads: CASSYSRGDQPQHF. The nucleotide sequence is TGTGCCAGCAGTTACTCTCGGGGGGACCAGCCCCAGCATTTT.